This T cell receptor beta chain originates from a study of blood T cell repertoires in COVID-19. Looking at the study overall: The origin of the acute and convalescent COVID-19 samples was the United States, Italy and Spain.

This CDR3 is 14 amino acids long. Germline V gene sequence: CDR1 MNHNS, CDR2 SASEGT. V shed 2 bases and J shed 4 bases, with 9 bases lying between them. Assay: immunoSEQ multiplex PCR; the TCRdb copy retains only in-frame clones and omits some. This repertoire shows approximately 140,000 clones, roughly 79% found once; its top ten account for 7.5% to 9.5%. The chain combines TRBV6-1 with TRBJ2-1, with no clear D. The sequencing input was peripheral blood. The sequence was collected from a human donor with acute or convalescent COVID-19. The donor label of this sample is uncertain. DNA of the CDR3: TGTGCCAGCAGTGAAAGCCACGGGTACAATGAGCAGTTCTTC. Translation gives CASSESHGYNEQFF.